This T cell receptor beta chain emerged from a study of control samples from healthy donors and cancer patients. Regarding this clone: At one end the junction does not follow the germline gene, possibly because of a read error.

TCRdb's table, derived via immunoSEQ multiplex PCR, lists solely in-frame clones and lacks some. This table holds roughly 450,000 clones, roughly 90% found once. Source material: PBMCs. The origin of this receptor is a man aged 40-49 years with head and neck cancer.

CDR3 DNA sequence: TGTGCCAGTAGGATAGCCTCGACAACTAACTATGGCTACACCTTC. Translation: CASRIASTTNYGYTF. The rearrangement links TRBV19 to TRBJ1-2; D remains unclear. CDR1 is LNHDA and CDR2 is SQIVND in the germline V gene (reference sequence). The CDR3 loop spans 15 amino acids.